This T cell receptor (beta chain) is drawn from a study of blood T cell repertoires in COVID-19. With V trimmed by 7 bases and J by 2 bases, 14 bases remained unmatched. The CDR3 has 17 amino acids. CDR1 is SGHRS and CDR2 is YFSETQ in the germline V gene. In the authors' workflow: Cell counts per sample came from amplifying reference gene primers. The protocol was immunoSEQ multiplex PCR, while the TCRdb copy is restricted to in-frame clones and leaves out a portion. V and J calls and clone size are as listed in that table; D and trimming were resolved from the DNA. Here the sample spans around 150,000 clones, 85% being singletons.

Sequences were obtained from peripheral blood. The receptor was derived from a human donor with acute or convalescent COVID-19. The donor label of this sample is uncertain. The chain uses TRBV5-1 and TRBJ2-3, with 9 bases lining up with TRBD2. The CDR3 coding sequence is TGCGCCAGCGGACCCGCCAAATCTAGCGGGGCCACAGATACGCAGTATTTT. As protein: CASGPAKSSGATDTQYF.